The next 22 T cell receptor beta chains were all read from a single sample in a study of T cells in localized non-small cell lung cancer. The table came from immunoSEQ multiplex PCR; TCRdb's copy has only in-frame clones and leaves some out. The table shows 90,000 to 95,000 clones, with about nine tenths occurring only once. The source was peripheral blood, collected before any cancer treatment. These receptors all come from a man aged 35-75 years with stage I squamous cell lung carcinoma.

This chain uses TRBV5-1 with TRBJ2-3, with TRBD2 as a possible D gene (6 bases). Germline lookup yields CDR1 SGHRS and CDR2 YFSETQ. The V and J ends lost 0 bases and 2 bases respectively, with 13 bases between them. This CDR3 contains 16 residues. This chain's CDR3 is CASSLAVGGDTDTQYF. CDR3 nucleotide sequence: TGCGCCAGCAGCTTGGCGGTGGGGGGAGACACAGATACGCAGTATTTT.

The chain has TRBV7-2 and TRBJ1-2, with D hard to call. CDR1 is SGHTA and CDR2 is FQGNSA in the germline V gene. The V end lost 1 base, the J end lost 0 bases, and 9 bases lay between the germline ends. CDR3 length: 15 residues. The CDR3 region is CASSLGSVSNYGYTF. In nucleotides, the CDR3 is TGTGCCAGCAGCTTAGGCTCGGTTTCTAACTATGGCTACACCTTC.

This clone was found once. This chain connects TRBV5-1 to TRBJ2-7, with TRBD2 identical over 13 bases. The CDR3 consists of 16 residues. Trimming removed 0 bases from V and 1 base from J; junction bases left unmatched: 1. CDR1 and CDR2 from the germline V gene are SGHRS and YFSETQ. The CDR3 spells CASSLGTSGGSYEQYF. CDR3 sequence (DNA): TGCGCCAGCAGCTTGGGGACTAGCGGGGGATCCTACGAGCAGTACTTC.

The chain recombines TRBV19 with TRBJ1-1; 8 positions match TRBD1. Trimming took 7 bases from V and 5 from J; bases not matched to a gene: 9. The CDR3 covers 14 residues. CDR1 LNHDA and CDR2 SQIVND come from the germline V gene (reference sequence). CDR3 sequence (DNA): TGTGCCAGTACCCCCGGACAGGGAAGGACTGAAGCTTTCTTT. It yields the protein CASTPGQGRTEAFF.

The rearrangement links TRBV29-1 to TRBJ2-2; possible D gene TRBD1, 5 bases. V lost 3 bases to trimming and J lost 7 bases, with 9 bases between them. The germline V gene encodes CDR1 SQVTM and CDR2 ANQGSEA. This CDR3 is 12 amino acids long. CDR3 residues: CSVEGPDGELFF. CDR3 DNA sequence: TGCAGCGTTGAGGGGCCGGACGGGGAGCTGTTTTTT.

The chain joins TRBV4-1 to TRBJ2-1, with D hard to call. V gave up 3 bases and J gave up 5 bases, with 11 bases separating them. Germline lookup yields CDR1 MGHRA and CDR2 YSYEKL. This CDR3 region has 14 residues. The CDR3 sequence: CASSHLERNNEQFF. The CDR3 DNA sequence: TGCGCCAGCAGCCACTTGGAAAGGAACAATGAGCAGTTCTTC.

The chain combines TRBV19 with TRBJ1-4, with no clear D. The CDR3 is 15 residues long. The V end was cut by 7 bases, the J end by 0 bases, with 12 bases between. CDR1 LNHDA and CDR2 SQIVND come from the germline V gene (reference sequence). The CDR3 loop is CASMEGLATNEKLFF. DNA for the CDR3: TGTGCCAGTATGGAGGGCCTTGCAACTAATGAAAAACTGTTTTTT.

The chain carries TRBV28 and TRBJ2-7; no reliable D call. Per the germline V gene, CDR1 is MDHEN and CDR2 is SYDVKM. This CDR3 has 13 residues. V lost 4 bases, J lost 4 bases, and 11 bases lay in between. CDR3 sequence: CASSSNIRYEQYF. The CDR3 DNA follows: TGTGCCAGCAGTTCGAATATCAGGTACGAGCAGTACTTC.

The chain has TRBV5-4 and TRBJ2-5; 7 positions agree with TRBD1. Germline V lookup: CDR1 SGHNT, CDR2 YYREEE (reference sequence). This CDR3 is built from 14 residues. Unmatched junction bases numbered 8, after V lost 4 bases and J lost 5 bases. CDR3 amino acids: CASSRSTGKETQYF. CDR3 bases: TGTGCCAGCAGCCGTTCGACAGGGAAGGAGACCCAGTACTTC. Full variable domain (remainder filled in from reference TRBV5-4 and TRBJ2-5): ETGVTQSPTHLIKTRGQQVTLRCSSQSGHNTVSWYQQALGQGPQFIFQYYREEENGRGNFPPRFSGLQFPNYSSELNVNALELDDSALYLCASSRSTGKETQYFGPGTRLLVL.

The V and J genes are TRBV14 and TRBJ1-2; TRBD1 agrees at 7 bases. After removal of 2 bases from V and 14 bases from J, the junction contained 14 bases not matched to a gene. Germline-derived CDR1 and CDR2 are SGHDN and FVKESK. The CDR3 runs 14 residues. CDR3 sequence (DNA): TGTGCCAGCAGCCAAACCGGGACAGCACCCAGCTCTACCTTC. This gives the protein CASSQTGTAPSSTF.

The chain carries TRBV7-2 and TRBJ2-2; D remains ambiguous. Trimming removed 5 bases at V and 3 bases at J, with 4 bases between. This CDR3 is built from 12 residues. From germline, CDR1 is SGHTA and CDR2 FQGNSA. CDR3 sequence: CASSIYTGELFF. CDR3 in DNA: TGTGCCAGCAGCATTTACACCGGGGAGCTGTTTTTT.

The CDR3 DNA is TGTGCCAGCCCGCGGGACAGGATGAACACTGAAGCTTTCTTT. This sequence encodes CASPRDRMNTEAFF. The chain employs TRBV2 and TRBJ1-1; the match to TRBD1 covers 8 bases. The CDR3 runs to 14 residues. CDR1 is SNHLY and CDR2 is FYNNEI in the germline V gene. V shed 8 bases, J shed 0 bases, and the junction held 5 bases outside the gene matches. Together with reference TRBV2 and TRBJ1-1, the CDR3 gives the full variable domain: EPEVTQTPSHQVTQMGQEVILRCVPISNHLYFYWYRQILGQKVEFLVSFYNNEISEKSEIFDDQFSVERPDGSNFTLKIRSTKLEDSAMYFCASPRDRMNTEAFFGQGTRLTVV.

The chain is built from TRBV6-1 and TRBJ1-2; D remains ambiguous. CDR1 MNHNS and CDR2 SASEGT come from the germline V gene. The CDR3 runs 11 residues. V was shortened by 6 bases and J by 6 bases, with 8 bases between the two germline ends. The CDR3 loop is CASRIGDGYTF. In DNA, the CDR3 is TGTGCCAGCAGGATTGGGGATGGCTACACCTTC.

This clone was detected only once. V is TRBV27 and J is TRBJ2-3; D unresolved. Germline CDR1 is MNHEY and CDR2 is SMNVEV (reference sequence). The CDR3 covers 14 residues. V shed 2 bases and J shed 5 bases, with 11 bases lying between them. CDR3 sequence reads: CASSLGFVGDTQYF. The DNA for the CDR3 is TGTGCCAGCAGTTTAGGATTTGTTGGAGATACGCAGTATTTT.

The chain recombines TRBV7-7 with TRBJ2-5, with TRBD2 matching 7 bases. The V gene end was trimmed by 3 bases and the J gene end by 5 bases; junction bases not matched to a gene: 3. The length of the CDR3 is 13 residues. The germline CDR1 and CDR2 sequences are SSHAT and FNYEAQ (reference sequence). CDR3 region: CASSFSGMETQYF. CDR3 coding DNA: TGTGCCAGCAGCTTCAGCGGGATGGAGACCCAGTACTTC. The full variable domain, its missing parts supplied by reference TRBV7-7 and TRBJ2-5, is GAGVSQSPRYKVTKRGQDVTLRCDPISSHATLYWYQQALGQGPEFLTYFNYEAQPDKSGLPSDRFSAERPEGSISTLTIQRTEQRDSAMYRCASSFSGMETQYFGPGTRLLVL.

V usage is TRBV6-6 and J usage is TRBJ1-2, with D possibly being TRBD1 (6 bases). CDR3 size: 13 residues. The V end lost 7 bases, the J end lost 5 bases, and 14 bases lay between the germline ends. Germline V gene data show CDR1 as MNHNY and CDR2 as SVGAGI (reference sequence). CDR3 in amino acids: CASNQDRIYGYTF. The CDR3 bases are TGTGCCAGCAACCAGGACAGAATTTATGGCTACACCTTC.

This clone was picked up a small number of times. The rearrangement links TRBV9 to TRBJ2-1, with TRBD1 identical over 8 bases. The germline V gene encodes CDR1 SGDLS and CDR2 YYNGEE. With 7 bases clipped from V and 15 bases from J, the junction kept 15 bases outside the gene matches. The CDR3 is 13 residues long. CDR3 protein: CASRWASGGDLFF. The CDR3 DNA reads TGTGCCAGCCGGTGGGCTTCAGGGGGCGATTTGTTCTTC.

The V call is TRBV6-1, the J call TRBJ1-5; no clear D. There are 16 residues in the CDR3. The germline V gene has CDR1 MNHNS and CDR2 SASEGT. With 4 bases removed from V and 7 bases from J, the gap between germline ends came to 20 bases. The CDR3 loop reads CASSALPQTIGQPQHF. In nucleotides, the CDR3 is TGTGCCAGCAGTGCCCTCCCACAGACGATAGGACAGCCCCAGCATTTT.

This chain joins TRBV28 and TRBJ2-7; D perhaps matches TRBD1 (6 bases). Trimming cost V 6 bases and J 1 base, with 10 bases left between them. The CDR3 contains 13 residues. The V gene's germline CDR1 is MDHEN and CDR2 SYDVKM. The CDR3 sequence: CASRSGTSYEQYF. As DNA, the CDR3 is TGTGCCAGCAGATCCGGGACATCCTACGAGCAGTACTTC.

The chain is built from TRBV14 and TRBJ1-1; D uncertain. The germline V gene has CDR1 SGHDN and CDR2 FVKESK. Between the trimmed V and J ends, which lost 4 bases and 4 bases, there was a span of 10 bases. The CDR3 runs 13 residues. The CDR3 DNA is TGTGCCAGCAGCCGGGCGCATGGCACTGAAGCTTTCTTT. Residues: CASSRAHGTEAFF. Based on the CDR3 plus reference TRBV14 and TRBJ1-1, the full variable domain is EAGVTQFPSHSVIEKGQTVTLRCDPISGHDNLYWYRRVMGKEIKFLLHFVKESKQDESGMPNNRFLAERTGGTYSTLKVQPAELEDSGVYFCASSRAHGTEAFFGQGTRLTVV.

The gene calls are TRBV18 and TRBJ1-6; 10 nucleotides match TRBD1. The V gene's germline CDR1 is KGHSH and CDR2 LQKENI. After removal of 4 bases from V and 7 bases from J, the junction contained 4 bases not matched to a gene. The CDR3 extends over 15 amino acids. CDR3 sequence (DNA): TGTGCCAGCTCACAGACGGGACAGGGGAATTCACCCCTCCACTTT. It specifies CASSQTGQGNSPLHF.

The chain couples TRBV30 to TRBJ1-6; D ambiguous. The germline V and J ends were trimmed by 0 bases and 3 bases, with 12 bases remaining between them. The length of the CDR3 is 16 residues. CDR1 is GTSNPN and CDR2 is SVGIG in the germline V gene (reference sequence). The CDR3, as DNA: TGTGCCTGGAGTGTTGGCTCCCCTGGCTATAATTCACCCCTCCACTTT. Residues: CAWSVGSPGYNSPLHF. Using reference TRBV30 and TRBJ1-6 for the parts outside the CDR3, the full variable domain is SQTIHQWPATLVQPVGSPLSLECTVEGTSNPNLYWYRQAAGRGLQLLFYSVGIGQISSEVPQNLSASRPQDRQFILSSKKLLLSDSGFYLCAWSVGSPGYNSPLHFGNGTRLTVT.